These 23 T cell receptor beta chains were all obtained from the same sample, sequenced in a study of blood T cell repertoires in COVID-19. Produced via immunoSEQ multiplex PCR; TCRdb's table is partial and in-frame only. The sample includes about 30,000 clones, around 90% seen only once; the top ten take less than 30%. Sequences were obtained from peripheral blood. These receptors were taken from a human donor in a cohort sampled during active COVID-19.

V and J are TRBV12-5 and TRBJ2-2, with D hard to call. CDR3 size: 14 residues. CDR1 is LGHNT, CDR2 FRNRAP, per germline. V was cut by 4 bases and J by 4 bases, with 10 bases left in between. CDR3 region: CASGSAPGTGELFF. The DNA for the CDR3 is TGTGCTAGTGGTTCCGCTCCGGGCACCGGGGAGCTGTTTTTT.

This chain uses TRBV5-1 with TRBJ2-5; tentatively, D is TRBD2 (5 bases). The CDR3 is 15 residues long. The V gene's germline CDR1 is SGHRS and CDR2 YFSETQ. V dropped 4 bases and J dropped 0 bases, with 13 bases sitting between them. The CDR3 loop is CASSAGLLYQETQYF. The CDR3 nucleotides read TGCGCCAGCAGCGCAGGACTTCTGTACCAAGAGACCCAGTACTTC.

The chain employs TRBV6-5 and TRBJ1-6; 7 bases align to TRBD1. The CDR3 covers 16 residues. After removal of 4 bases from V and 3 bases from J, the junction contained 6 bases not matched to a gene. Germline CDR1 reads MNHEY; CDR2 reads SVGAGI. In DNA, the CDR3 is TGTGCCAGCAGTTCCACTGGGACAGACTATAATTCACCCCTCCACTTT. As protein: CASSSTGTDYNSPLHF.

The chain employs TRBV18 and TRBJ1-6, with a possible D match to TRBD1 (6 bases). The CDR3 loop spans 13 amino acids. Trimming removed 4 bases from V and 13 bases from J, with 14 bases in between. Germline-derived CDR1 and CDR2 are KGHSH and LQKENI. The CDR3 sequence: CASSQGDPLPLHF. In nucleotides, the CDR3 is TGTGCCAGCTCACAGGGGGACCCCCTCCCCCTCCACTTT. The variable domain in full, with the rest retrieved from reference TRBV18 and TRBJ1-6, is NAGVMQNPRHLVRRRGQEARLRCSPMKGHSHVYWYRQLPEEGLKFMVYLQKENIIDESGMPKERFSAEFPKEGPSILRIQQVVRGDSAAYFCASSQGDPLPLHFGNGTRLTVT.

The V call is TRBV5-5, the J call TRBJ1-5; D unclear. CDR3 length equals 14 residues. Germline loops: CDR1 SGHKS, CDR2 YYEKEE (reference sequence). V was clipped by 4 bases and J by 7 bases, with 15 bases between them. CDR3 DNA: TGTGCCAGCAGCGGTGACGGGGTTGGGCAGCCCCAGCATTTT. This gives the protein CASSGDGVGQPQHF.

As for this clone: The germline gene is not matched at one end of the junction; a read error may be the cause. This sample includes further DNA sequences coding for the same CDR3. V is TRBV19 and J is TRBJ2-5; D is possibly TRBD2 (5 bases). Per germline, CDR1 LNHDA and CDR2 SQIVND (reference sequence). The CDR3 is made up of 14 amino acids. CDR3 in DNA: TGTGCCAGTAGTCCAAAGCGGCTAAAAGAGACCCAATACTTC. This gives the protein CASSPKRLKETQYF.

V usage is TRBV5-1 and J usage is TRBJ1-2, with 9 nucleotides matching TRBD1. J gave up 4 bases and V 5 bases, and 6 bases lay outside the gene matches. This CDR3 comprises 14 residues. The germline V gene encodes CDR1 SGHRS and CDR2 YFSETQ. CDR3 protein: CASRPDRGSYGYTF. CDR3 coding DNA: TGCGCCAGCAGGCCGGACAGGGGTTCCTATGGCTACACCTTC.

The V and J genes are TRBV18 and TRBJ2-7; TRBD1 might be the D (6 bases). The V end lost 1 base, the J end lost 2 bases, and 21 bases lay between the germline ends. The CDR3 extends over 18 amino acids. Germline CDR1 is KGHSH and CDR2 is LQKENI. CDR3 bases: TGTGCCAGCTCACCACGTTGGACAGCCTATCTCGGTGCCTACGAGCAGTACTTC. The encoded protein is CASSPRWTAYLGAYEQYF. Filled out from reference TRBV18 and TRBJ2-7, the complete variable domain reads NAGVMQNPRHLVRRRGQEARLRCSPMKGHSHVYWYRQLPEEGLKFMVYLQKENIIDESGMPKERFSAEFPKEGPSILRIQQVVRGDSAAYFCASSPRWTAYLGAYEQYFGPGTRLTVT.

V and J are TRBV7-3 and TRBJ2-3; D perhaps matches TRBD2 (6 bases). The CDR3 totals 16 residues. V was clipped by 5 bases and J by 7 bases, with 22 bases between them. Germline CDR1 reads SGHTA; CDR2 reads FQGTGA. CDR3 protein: CASSLAGTGITNTQYF. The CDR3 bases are TGTGCCAGCAGCCTAGCCGGGACTGGCATAACAAATACGCAGTATTTT.

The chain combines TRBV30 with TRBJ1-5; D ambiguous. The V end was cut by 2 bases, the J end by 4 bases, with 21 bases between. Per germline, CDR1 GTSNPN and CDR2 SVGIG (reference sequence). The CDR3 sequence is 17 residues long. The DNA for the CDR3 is TGTGCCTGGAGTTCCCAAGAGGGTTTTTGGGCTAATCAGCCCCAGCATTTT. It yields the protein CAWSSQEGFWANQPQHF.

The DNA for the CDR3 is TGTGCCAGTAAACTCCCGGGGGGGGGTTATGGCTACACCTTC. It translates to CASKLPGGGYGYTF. The chain is built from TRBV19 and TRBJ1-2; TRBD1 is a possible D gene (5 bases). Trimming took 7 bases from V and 5 from J, leaving 17 bases between them. The CDR3 runs to 14 residues. CDR1 LNHDA and CDR2 SQIVND come from the germline V gene (reference sequence).

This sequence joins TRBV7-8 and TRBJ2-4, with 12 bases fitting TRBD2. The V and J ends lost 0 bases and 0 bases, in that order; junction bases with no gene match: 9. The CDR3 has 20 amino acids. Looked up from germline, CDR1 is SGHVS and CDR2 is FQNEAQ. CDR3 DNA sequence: TGTGCCAGCAGCTTAGCGCCGGGACTAGCGGGCCAGCTAGCCAAAAACATTCAGTACTTC. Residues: CASSLAPGLAGQLAKNIQYF.

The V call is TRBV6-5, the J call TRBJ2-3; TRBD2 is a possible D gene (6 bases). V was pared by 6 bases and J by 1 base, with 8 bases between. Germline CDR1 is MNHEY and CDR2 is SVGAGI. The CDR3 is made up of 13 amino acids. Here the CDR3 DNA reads TGTGCCAGCAGGGAGCGGGGCACAGATACGCAGTATTTT. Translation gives CASRERGTDTQYF.

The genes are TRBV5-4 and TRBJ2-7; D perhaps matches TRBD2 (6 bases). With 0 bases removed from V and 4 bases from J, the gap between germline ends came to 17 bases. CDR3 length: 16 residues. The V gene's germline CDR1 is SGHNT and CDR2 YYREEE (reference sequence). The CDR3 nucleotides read TGTGCCAGCAGCTTGGCCGGTCAGGGACTTGTTTACGAGCAGTACTTC. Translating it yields CASSLAGQGLVYEQYF.

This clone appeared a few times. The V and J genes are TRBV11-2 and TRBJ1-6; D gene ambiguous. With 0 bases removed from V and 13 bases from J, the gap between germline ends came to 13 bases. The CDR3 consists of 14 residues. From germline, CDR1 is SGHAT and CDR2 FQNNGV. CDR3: CASSLDRGSPPLHF. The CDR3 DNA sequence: TGTGCCAGCAGCTTAGATCGCGGGAGCCCGCCCCTCCACTTT.

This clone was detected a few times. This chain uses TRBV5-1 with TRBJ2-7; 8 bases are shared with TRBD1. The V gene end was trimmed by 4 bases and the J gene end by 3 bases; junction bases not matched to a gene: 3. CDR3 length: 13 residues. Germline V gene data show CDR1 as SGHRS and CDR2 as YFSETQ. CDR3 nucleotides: TGCGCCAGCAGCAGACAGGGGCACTACGAGCAGTACTTC. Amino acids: CASSRQGHYEQYF.

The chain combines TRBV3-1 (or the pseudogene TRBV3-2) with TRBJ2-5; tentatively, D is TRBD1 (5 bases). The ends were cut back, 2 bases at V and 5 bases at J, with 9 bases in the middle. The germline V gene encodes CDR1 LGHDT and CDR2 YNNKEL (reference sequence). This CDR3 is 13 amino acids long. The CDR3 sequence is CASSQQGGETQYF. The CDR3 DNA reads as TGTGCCAGCAGCCAACAGGGTGGGGAGACCCAGTACTTC.

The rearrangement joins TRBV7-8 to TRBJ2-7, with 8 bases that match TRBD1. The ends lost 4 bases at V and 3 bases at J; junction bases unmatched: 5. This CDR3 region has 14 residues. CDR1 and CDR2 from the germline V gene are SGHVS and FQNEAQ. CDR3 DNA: TGTGCCAGCAGCTCACGGACAGGGAACTACGAGCAGTACTTC. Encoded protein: CASSSRTGNYEQYF.

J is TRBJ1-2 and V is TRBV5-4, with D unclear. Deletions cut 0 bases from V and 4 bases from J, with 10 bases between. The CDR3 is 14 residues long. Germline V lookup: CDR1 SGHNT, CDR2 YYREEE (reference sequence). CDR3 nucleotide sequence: TGTGCCAGCAGCTTGGCCCAGGCTATCTATGGCTACACCTTC. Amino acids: CASSLAQAIYGYTF.

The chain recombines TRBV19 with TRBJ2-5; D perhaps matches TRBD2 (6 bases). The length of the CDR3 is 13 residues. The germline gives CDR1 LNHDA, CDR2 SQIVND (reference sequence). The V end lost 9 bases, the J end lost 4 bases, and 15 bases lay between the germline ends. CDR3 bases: TGTGCCAGCTCTGGAGGGCGGGGAGAGACCCAGTACTTC. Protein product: CASSGGRGETQYF. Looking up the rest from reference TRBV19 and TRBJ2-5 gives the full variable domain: DGGITQSPKYLFRKEGQNVTLSCEQNLNHDAMYWYRQDPGQGLRLIYYSQIVNDFQKGDIAEGYSVSREKKESFPLTVTSAQKNPTAFYLCASSGGRGETQYFGPGTRLLVL.

CDR3 bases: TGTGCCAGCAGTCCTGGGACAGGGGGCAATTACGAGCAGTACTTC. Its translation: CASSPGTGGNYEQYF. This chain links TRBV6-5 with TRBJ2-7; TRBD1 aligns across 12 bases. The CDR3 is 15 residues long. The germline CDR1 and CDR2 sequences are MNHEY and SVGAGI. V trimming: 5 bases; J trimming: 4 bases; junction bases outside the gene matches: 6.

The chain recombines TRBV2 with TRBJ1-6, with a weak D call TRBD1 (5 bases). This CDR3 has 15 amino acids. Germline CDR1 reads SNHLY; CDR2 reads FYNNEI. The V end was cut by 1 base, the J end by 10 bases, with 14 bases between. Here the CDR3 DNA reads TGTGCCAGCAGTGAAGGTTATGGGGGGGACTCACCCCTCCACTTT. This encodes CASSEGYGGDSPLHF.

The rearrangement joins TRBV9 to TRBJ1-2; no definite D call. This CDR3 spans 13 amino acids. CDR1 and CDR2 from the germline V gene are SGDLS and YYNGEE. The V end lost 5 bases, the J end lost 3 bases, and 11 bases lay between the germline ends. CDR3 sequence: CASSGREDYGYTF. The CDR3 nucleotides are TGTGCCAGCAGTGGACGGGAGGACTATGGCTACACCTTC. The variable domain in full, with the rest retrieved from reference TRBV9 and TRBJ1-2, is DSGVTQTPKHLITATGQRVTLRCSPRSGDLSVYWYQQSLDQGLQFLIQYYNGEERAKGNILERFSAQQFPDLHSELNLSSLELGDSALYFCASSGREDYGYTFGSGTRLTVV.